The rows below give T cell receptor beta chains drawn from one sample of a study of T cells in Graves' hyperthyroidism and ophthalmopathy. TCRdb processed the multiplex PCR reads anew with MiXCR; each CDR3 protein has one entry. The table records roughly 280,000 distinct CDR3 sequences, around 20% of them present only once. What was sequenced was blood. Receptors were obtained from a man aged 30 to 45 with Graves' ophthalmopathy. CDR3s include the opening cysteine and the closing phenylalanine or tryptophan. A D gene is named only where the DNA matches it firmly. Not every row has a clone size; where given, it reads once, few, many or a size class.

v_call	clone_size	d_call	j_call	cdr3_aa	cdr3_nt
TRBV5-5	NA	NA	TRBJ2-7	CASSFERSGGSVEQYF	TGTGCCAGCAGCTTCGAGAGGAGCGGAGGTTCGGTCGAGCAGTACTTC
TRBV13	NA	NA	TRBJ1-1	CASSYQGVNTEAFF	TGTGCCAGCAGCTACCAGGGTGTGAACACTGAAGCTTTCTTT
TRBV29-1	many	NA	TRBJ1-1	CSVGGTGNTEAFF	TGCAGCGTTGGGGGTACAGGGAACACTGAAGCTTTCTTT
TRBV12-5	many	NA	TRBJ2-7	CASGFRTDLHSYEQYF	TGTGCTAGTGGTTTCCGAACCGATCTTCACTCCTACGAGCAGTACTTC
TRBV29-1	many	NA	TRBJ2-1	CSVDLAELSYNEQFF	TGCAGCGTTGATTTGGCGGAGCTCTCCTACAATGAGCAGTTCTTC
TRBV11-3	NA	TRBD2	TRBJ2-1	CASSSGPGGQFF	TGTGCCAGCAGCTCCGGACCGGGGGGGCAGTTCTTC
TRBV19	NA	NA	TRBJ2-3	CASSTGVQDTQYF	TGTGCCAGTAGTACTGGGGTTCAAGATACGCAGTATTTT
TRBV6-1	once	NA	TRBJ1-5	CASTPFGGRGQPQHF	TGTGCCAGCACTCCCTTCGGGGGGCGCGGACAGCCCCAGCATTTT
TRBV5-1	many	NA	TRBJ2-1	CASSSGGTGRNEQFF	TGCGCCAGCAGCTCGGGGGGGACAGGGAGGAATGAGCAGTTCTTC
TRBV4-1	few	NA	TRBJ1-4	CASSQEGRQPNEKLFF	TGCGCCAGCAGCCAAGAAGGGCGGCAGCCAAACGAAAAACTGTTTTTT
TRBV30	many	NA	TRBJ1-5	CAWSATRDQPQHF	TGTGCCTGGAGTGCGACTCGAGATCAGCCCCAGCATTTT
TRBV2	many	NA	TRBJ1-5	CASSEASRGRNQPQHF	TGTGCCAGCAGTGAAGCTTCCAGAGGGCGCAATCAGCCCCAGCATTTT
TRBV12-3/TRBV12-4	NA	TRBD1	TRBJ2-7	CASSRTGGSHEQYF	TGTGCCAGCAGTCGGACAGGGGGTAGTCACGAGCAGTACTTC
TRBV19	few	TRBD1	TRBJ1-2	CASSATGSNYGYTF	TGTGCCAGTAGTGCGACAGGGAGCAACTATGGCTACACCTTC
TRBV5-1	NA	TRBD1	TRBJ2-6	CASSLTGVGSSGANVLTF	TGCGCCAGCAGCCTAACAGGGGTAGGGAGCTCTGGGGCCAACGTCCTGACTTTC
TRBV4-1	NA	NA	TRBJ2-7	CASKGMRGTEQYF	TGCGCCAGCAAGGGGATGCGTGGTACCGAGCAGTACTTC
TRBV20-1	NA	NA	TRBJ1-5	CSAREGLGFMDQPQHF	TGCAGTGCTAGAGAGGGGTTGGGTTTTATGGATCAGCCCCAGCATTTT
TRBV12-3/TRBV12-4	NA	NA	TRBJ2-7	CASKGLMNEQYF	TGTGCCAGCAAGGGTTTAATGAACGAGCAGTACTTC
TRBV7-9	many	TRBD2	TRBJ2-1	CASSLVGLAGGPVNEQFF	TGTGCCAGCAGCTTAGTAGGGCTAGCGGGAGGGCCGGTAAATGAGCAGTTCTTC
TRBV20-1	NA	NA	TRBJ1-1	CSARGTGRYTEAFF	TGCAGTGCTAGAGGAACAGGTCGTTACACTGAAGCTTTCTTT
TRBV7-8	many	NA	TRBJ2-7	CASSRGEEQYF	TGTGCCAGCAGCCGAGGAGAAGAGCAGTACTTC
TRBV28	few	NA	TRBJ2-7	CASSPSLQPYEQYF	TGTGCCAGCAGCCCATCATTACAACCCTACGAGCAGTACTTC
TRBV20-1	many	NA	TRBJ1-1	CSASLPPGEAFF	TGCAGTGCTAGTCTCCCACCAGGAGAAGCTTTCTTT
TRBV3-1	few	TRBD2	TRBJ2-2	CASSLPLVAGVGGELFF	TGTGCCAGCAGCCTGCCCTTGGTAGCGGGAGTGGGCGGGGAGCTGTTTTTT
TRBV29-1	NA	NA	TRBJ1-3	CSVVKDGNTIYF	TGCAGCGTTGTGAAGGACGGAAACACCATATATTTT
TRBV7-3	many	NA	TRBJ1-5	CASSLYQLWGDQPQHF	TGTGCCAGCAGCTTATATCAGCTCTGGGGAGATCAGCCCCAGCATTTT
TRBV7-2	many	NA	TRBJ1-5	CASSLAPGLQPQHF	TGTGCCAGCAGCCTTGCCCCAGGACTTCAGCCCCAGCATTTT
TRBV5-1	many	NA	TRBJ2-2	CASSLQGTGELFF	TGCGCCAGCAGCTTACAGGGAACCGGGGAGCTGTTTTTT
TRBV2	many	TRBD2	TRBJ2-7	CASYSGSTYEQYF	TGTGCCAGCTACAGCGGGAGCACCTACGAGCAGTACTTC
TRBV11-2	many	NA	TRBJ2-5	CASRLGSLQETQYF	TGTGCCAGCAGGTTAGGTTCTCTCCAAGAGACCCAGTACTTC
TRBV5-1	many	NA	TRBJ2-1	CASSGAFPSGGPYNEQFF	TGCGCCAGCAGCGGGGCTTTTCCGTCGGGGGGCCCCTACAATGAGCAGTTCTTC
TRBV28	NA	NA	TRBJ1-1	CASMYRRNAEAFF	TGTGCCAGCATGTACAGGCGCAACGCTGAAGCTTTCTTT
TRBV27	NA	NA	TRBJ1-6	CASSLSWQGRQYLHF	TGTGCCAGCAGTTTAAGTTGGCAGGGGCGCCAGTACCTCCACTTT
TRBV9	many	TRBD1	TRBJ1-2	CASSARDRPLYGYTF	TGTGCCAGCAGCGCGAGGGACAGGCCCCTCTATGGCTACACCTTC
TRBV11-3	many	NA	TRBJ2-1	CASSFGGQGRNEQFF	TGTGCCAGCAGCTTTGGGGGCCAGGGGCGCAATGAGCAGTTCTTC
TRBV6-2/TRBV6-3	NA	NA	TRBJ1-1	CASSTQSWTEIMNTEAFF	TGTGCCAGCAGTACCCAATCCTGGACAGAGATCATGAACACTGAAGCTTTCTTT
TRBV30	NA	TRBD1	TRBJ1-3	CAWSSWDRGAGNTIYF	TGTGCCTGGAGTAGCTGGGACAGGGGCGCAGGAAACACCATATATTTT
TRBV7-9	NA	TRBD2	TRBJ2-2	CASSKAPSGRAGTGELFF	TGTGCCAGCAGCAAAGCCCCTAGCGGGAGGGCCGGCACCGGGGAGCTGTTTTTT
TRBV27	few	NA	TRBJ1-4	CASSMLRVANEKLFF	TGTGCCAGCAGTATGCTCAGGGTGGCTAATGAAAAACTGTTTTTT
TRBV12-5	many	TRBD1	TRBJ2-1	CASGSGTGGADEQFF	TGTGCTAGTGGTTCCGGGACAGGGGGCGCGGATGAGCAGTTCTTC
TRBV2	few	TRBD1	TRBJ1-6	CASNTGTGGSPLHF	TGTGCCAGCAACACCGGGACAGGGGGTTCACCCCTCCACTTT
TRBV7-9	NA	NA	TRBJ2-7	CASSPPGPGAYEQYF	TGTGCCAGCAGCCCGCCGGGGCCCGGAGCCTACGAGCAGTACTTC
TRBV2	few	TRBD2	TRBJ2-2	CASKLEGASGRAGELFF	TGTGCCAGCAAGCTAGAGGGTGCTAGCGGGAGGGCCGGGGAGCTGTTTTTT
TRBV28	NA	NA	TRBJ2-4	CASSIGDGKNIQYF	TGTGCCAGCAGTATCGGGGATGGCAAAAACATTCAGTACTTC
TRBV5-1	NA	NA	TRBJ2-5	CASSLLSGNNQETQYF	TGCGCCAGCAGCTTGCTTAGCGGAAACAACCAAGAGACCCAGTACTTC
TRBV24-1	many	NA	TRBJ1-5	CATSEGGQPQHF	TGTGCCACCAGTGAGGGTGGGCAGCCCCAGCATTTT
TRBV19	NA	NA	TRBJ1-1	CASSTQENTEAFF	TGTGCCAGTAGTACACAGGAGAACACTGAAGCTTTCTTT
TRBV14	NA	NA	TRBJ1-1	CASSLLGAVSTEAFF	TGTGCCAGCAGCCTTCTTGGGGCAGTGAGCACTGAAGCTTTCTTT
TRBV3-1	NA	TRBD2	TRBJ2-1	CASSQDPREEQFF	TGTGCCAGCAGCCAAGATCCGCGGGAGGAGCAGTTCTTC
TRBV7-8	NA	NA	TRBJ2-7	CASSLEAGLNEQYF	TGTGCCAGCAGCTTAGAAGCAGGGTTGAACGAGCAGTACTTC
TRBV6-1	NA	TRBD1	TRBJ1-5	CASSLQGASNQPQHF	TGTGCCAGCAGTTTACAGGGGGCGAGCAATCAGCCCCAGCATTTT
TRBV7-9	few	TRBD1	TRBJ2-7	CASSMRGTGGFYEQYF	TGTGCCAGCAGCATGCGTGGGACAGGGGGATTCTACGAGCAGTACTTC
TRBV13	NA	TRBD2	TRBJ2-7	CASSFESSGSTYEQYF	TGTGCCAGCAGCTTTGAATCTAGCGGGAGTACCTACGAGCAGTACTTC
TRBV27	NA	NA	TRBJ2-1	CASSQRVRLSYNEQFF	TGTGCCAGCAGTCAAAGAGTTAGGCTCTCCTACAATGAGCAGTTCTTC
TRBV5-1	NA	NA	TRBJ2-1	CASSLAGFYEQFF	TGCGCCAGCAGCTTGGCGGGTTTTTATGAGCAGTTCTTC